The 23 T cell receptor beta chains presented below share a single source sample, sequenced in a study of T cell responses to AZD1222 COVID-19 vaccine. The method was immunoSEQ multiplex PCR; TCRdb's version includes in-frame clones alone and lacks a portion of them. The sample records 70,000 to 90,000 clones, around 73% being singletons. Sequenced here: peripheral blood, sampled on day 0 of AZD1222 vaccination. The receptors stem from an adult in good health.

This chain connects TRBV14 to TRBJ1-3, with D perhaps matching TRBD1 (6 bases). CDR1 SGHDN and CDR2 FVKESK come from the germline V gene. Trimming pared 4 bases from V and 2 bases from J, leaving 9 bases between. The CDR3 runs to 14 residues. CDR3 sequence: CASSPGTTGNTIYF. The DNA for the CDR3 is TGTGCCAGCAGCCCCGGGACAACTGGAAACACCATATATTTT.

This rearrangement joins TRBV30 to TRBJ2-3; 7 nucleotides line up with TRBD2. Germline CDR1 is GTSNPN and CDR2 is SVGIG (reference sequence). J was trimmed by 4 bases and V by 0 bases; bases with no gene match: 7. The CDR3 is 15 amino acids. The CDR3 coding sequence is TGTGCCTGGAGTGTAGGGGCAGGGAGGGCAGATACGCAGTATTTT. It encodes CAWSVGAGRADTQYF. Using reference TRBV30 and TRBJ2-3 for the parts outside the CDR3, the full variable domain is SQTIHQWPATLVQPVGSPLSLECTVEGTSNPNLYWYRQAAGRGLQLLFYSVGIGQISSEVPQNLSASRPQDRQFILSSKKLLLSDSGFYLCAWSVGAGRADTQYFGPGTRLTVL.

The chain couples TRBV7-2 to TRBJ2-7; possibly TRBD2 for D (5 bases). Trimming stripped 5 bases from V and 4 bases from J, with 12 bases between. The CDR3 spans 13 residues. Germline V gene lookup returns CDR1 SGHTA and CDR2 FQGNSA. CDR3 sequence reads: CASSPTRAYEQYF. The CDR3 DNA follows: TGTGCCAGCAGCCCCACGAGGGCTTACGAGCAGTACTTC.

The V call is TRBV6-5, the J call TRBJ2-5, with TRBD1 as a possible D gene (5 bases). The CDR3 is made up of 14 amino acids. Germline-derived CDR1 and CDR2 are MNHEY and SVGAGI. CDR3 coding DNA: TGTCACCTCAGGAAAGGGGATGAAGAGAAGACCCAGTACTTC. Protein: CHLRKGDEEKTQYF.

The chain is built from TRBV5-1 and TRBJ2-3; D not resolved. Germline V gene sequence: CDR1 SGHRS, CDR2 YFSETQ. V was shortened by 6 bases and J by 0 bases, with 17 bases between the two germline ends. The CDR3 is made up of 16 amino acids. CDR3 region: CASTVTGQLSTDTQYF. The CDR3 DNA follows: TGCGCCAGCACCGTTACGGGCCAGCTTAGCACAGATACGCAGTATTTT. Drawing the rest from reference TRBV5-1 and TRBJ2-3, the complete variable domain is KAGVTQTPRYLIKTRGQQVTLSCSPISGHRSVSWYQQTPGQGLQFLFEYFSETQRNKGNFPGRFSGRQFSNSRSEMNVSTLELGDSALYLCASTVTGQLSTDTQYFGPGTRLTVL.

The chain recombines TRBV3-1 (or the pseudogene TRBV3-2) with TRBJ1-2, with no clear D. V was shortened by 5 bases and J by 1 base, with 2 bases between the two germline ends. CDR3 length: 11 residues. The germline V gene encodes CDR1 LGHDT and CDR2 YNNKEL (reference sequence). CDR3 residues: CASSNNYGYTF. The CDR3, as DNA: TGTGCCAGCAGCAATAACTATGGCTACACCTTC.

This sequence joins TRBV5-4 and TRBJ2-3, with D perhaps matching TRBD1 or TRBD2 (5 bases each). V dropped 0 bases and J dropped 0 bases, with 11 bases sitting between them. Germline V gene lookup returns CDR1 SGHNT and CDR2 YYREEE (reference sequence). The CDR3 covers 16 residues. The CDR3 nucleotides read TGTGCCAGCAGCTTGGTGGGGACGGACAGCACAGATACGCAGTATTTT. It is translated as CASSLVGTDSTDTQYF.

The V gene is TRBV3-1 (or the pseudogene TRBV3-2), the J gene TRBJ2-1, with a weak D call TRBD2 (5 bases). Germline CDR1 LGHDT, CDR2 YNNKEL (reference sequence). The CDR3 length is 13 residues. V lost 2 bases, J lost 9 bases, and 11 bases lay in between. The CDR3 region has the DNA TGTGCCAGCAGCCAACCCCTAGCTATTGAGCAGTTCTTC. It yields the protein CASSQPLAIEQFF.

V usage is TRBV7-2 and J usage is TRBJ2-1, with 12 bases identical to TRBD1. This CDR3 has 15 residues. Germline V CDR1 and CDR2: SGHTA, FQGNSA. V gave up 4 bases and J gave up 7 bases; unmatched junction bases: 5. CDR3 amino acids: CASSSVGQGANEQFF. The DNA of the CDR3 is TGTGCCAGCAGCTCCGTGGGACAGGGGGCAAATGAGCAGTTCTTC.

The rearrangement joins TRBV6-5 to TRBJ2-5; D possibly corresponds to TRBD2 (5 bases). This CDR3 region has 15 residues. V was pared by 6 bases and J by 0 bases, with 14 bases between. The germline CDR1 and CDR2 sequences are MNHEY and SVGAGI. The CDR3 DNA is TGTGCCAGCAGGGCCCTAGGGAGTCACCAAGAGACCCAGTACTTC. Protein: CASRALGSHQETQYF.

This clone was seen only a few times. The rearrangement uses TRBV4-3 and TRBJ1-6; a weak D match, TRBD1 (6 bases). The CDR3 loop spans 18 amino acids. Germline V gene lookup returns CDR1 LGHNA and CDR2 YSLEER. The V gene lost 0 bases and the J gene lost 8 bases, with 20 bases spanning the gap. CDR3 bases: TGCGCCAGCAGCCAAGAGTGGGGGCAGGGAAGTTTATATTCACCCCTCCACTTT. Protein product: CASSQEWGQGSLYSPLHF.

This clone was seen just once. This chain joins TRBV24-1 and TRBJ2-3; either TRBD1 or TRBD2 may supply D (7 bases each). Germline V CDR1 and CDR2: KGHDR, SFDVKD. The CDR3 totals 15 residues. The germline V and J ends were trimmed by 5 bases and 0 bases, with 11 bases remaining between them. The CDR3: CATSGEGQSTDTQYF. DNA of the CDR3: TGTGCCACCAGTGGGGAGGGACAGAGCACAGATACGCAGTATTTT.

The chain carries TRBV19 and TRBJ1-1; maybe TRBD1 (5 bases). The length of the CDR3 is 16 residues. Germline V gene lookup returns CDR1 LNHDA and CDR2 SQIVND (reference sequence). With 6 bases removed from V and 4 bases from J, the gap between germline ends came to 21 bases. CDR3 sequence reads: CASSQIRDFSGTEAFF. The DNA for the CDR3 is TGTGCCAGTAGCCAGATTAGGGACTTCTCTGGCACTGAAGCTTTCTTT.

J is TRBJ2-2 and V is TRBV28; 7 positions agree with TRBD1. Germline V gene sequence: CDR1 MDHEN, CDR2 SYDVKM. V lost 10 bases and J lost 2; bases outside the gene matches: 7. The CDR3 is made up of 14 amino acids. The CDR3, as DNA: TGTGCCATCCAAGGGGGCTACAACACCGGGGAGCTGTTTTTT. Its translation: CAIQGGYNTGELFF.

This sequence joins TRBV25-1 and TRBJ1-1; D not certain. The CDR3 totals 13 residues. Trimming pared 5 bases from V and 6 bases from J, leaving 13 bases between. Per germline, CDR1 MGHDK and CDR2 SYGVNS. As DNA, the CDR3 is TGTGCCAGCAGTCCCATCGGTAGCGCTGAAGCTTTCTTT. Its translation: CASSPIGSAEAFF.

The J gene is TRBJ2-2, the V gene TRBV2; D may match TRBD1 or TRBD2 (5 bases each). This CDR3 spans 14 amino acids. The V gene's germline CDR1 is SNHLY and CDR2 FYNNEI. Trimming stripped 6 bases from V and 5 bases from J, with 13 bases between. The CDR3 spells CASRRDLATGELFF. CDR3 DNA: TGTGCCAGCAGGAGGGACCTTGCGACCGGGGAGCTGTTTTTT. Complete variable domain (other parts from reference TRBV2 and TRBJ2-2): EPEVTQTPSHQVTQMGQEVILRCVPISNHLYFYWYRQILGQKVEFLVSFYNNEISEKSEIFDDQFSVERPDGSNFTLKIRSTKLEDSAMYFCASRRDLATGELFFGEGSRLTVL.

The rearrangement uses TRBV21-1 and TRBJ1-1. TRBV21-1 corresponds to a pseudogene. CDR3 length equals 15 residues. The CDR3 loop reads CASSKSLSRDTEAFF. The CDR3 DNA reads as TGTGCCAGCAGCAAAAGTCTCTCAAGGGACACTGAAGCTTTCTTT.

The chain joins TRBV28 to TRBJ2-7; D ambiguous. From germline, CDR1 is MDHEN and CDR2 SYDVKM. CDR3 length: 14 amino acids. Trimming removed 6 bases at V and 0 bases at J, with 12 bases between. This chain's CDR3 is CASSRAFSSYEQYF. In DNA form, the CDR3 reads TGTGCCAGCAGCCGGGCGTTCTCCTCCTACGAGCAGTACTTC.

The CDR3: CASSELAGGYNEQFF. Written as DNA, the CDR3 is TGTGCCAGCAGTGAACTAGCGGGAGGCTACAATGAGCAGTTCTTC. The J gene is TRBJ2-1, the V gene TRBV6-1, with TRBD2 matching 11 bases. The CDR3 extends over 15 amino acids. Germline V CDR1 and CDR2: MNHNS, SASEGT. With 2 bases clipped from V and 3 bases from J, the junction kept 0 bases outside the gene matches.

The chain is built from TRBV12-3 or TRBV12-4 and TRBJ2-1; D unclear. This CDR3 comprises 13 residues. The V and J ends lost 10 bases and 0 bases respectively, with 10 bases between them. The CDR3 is CATKQSSYNEQFF. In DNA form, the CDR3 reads TGTGCCACCAAGCAGAGCTCCTACAATGAGCAGTTCTTC.

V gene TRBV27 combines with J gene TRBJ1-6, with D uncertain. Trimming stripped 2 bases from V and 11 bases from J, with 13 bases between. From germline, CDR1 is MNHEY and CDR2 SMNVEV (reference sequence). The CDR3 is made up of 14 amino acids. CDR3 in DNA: TGTGCCAGCAGTTTACGGCAGGTAGTCACACCCCTCCACTTT. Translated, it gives CASSLRQVVTPLHF.

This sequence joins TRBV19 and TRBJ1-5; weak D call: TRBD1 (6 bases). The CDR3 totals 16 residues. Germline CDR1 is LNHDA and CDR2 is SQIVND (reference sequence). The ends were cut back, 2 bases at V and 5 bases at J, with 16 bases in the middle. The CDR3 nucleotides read TGTGCCAGTAGTATAAGCCGAGCGGGGGGCGATCAGCCCCAGCATTTT. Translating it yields CASSISRAGGDQPQHF.

CDR3 loop: CASSFGTGGSQPQHF. CDR3 nucleotides: TGCGCCAGCAGCTTCGGGACAGGGGGCAGTCAGCCCCAGCATTTT. The chain combines TRBV5-1 with TRBJ1-5, with 12 positions matching TRBD1. This CDR3 is 15 amino acids long. Germline V gives CDR1 SGHRS, CDR2 YFSETQ. Trimming took 2 bases from V and 6 from J; bases not matched to a gene: 3. Based on the CDR3 plus reference TRBV5-1 and TRBJ1-5, the full variable domain is KAGVTQTPRYLIKTRGQQVTLSCSPISGHRSVSWYQQTPGQGLQFLFEYFSETQRNKGNFPGRFSGRQFSNSRSEMNVSTLELGDSALYLCASSFGTGGSQPQHFGDGTRLSIL.